Listed below are T cell receptor beta chains from one sample, sequenced in a study of cytomegalovirus exposure and HLA in healthy donors. The method was immunoSEQ multiplex PCR; TCRdb's version includes in-frame clones alone and lacks a portion of them. The sample has roughly 80,000 clones, 67% seen once. The sample consisted of PBMCs. The receptors were gathered from a woman in her fifties or sixties in good health and CMV-seropositive. The CDR3 runs from the conserved cysteine through the conserved F or W. Each record gives: J gene, V gene, clone size, D gene, CDR3 DNA, CDR3 protein. A D gene is named only where the DNA matches it firmly. Clone size, where shown, is once, few, many, or a class for clones that have expanded.

>TRBJ2-1|TRBV15|-|-
TGTGCCACCGGAGACTCCTACAATGAGCAGTTCTTC
CATGDSYNEQFF
>TRBJ2-7|TRBV6-1|few|-
TGTGCCACCAAGAGAGAGGCCTACGAGCAGTACTTC
CATKREAYEQYF
>TRBJ2-5|TRBV15|few|-
TGTGCCACCAGCAGAGATCCGGGGGGCGGTTTGGAGACCCAGTACTTC
CATSRDPGGGLETQYF
>TRBJ2-2|TRBV27|few|TRBD1
TGTGCCAGCAGTACACGACAGGGACGGACCGGGGAGCTGTTTTTT
CASSTRQGRTGELFF
>TRBJ2-3|TRBV19|few|TRBD2
TGTGCCAGTACCCGGCTAGCGGGGGCTAGGGGCACAGATACGCAGTATTTT
CASTRLAGARGTDTQYF
>TRBJ1-1|TRBV6-5|-|-
TGTGCCAGCAGACCAATCCGGGGGGGCACTGAAGCTTTCTTT
CASRPIRGGTEAFF
>TRBJ2-1|TRBV30|-|TRBD2
TGTGCCTGGAGTGTACTGCGAGCGGGGGGAGCTGAGCAGTTCTTC
CAWSVLRAGGAEQFF
>TRBJ2-5|TRBV10-2|-|-
TGCGCCAGCAAGGACTGGGAAGAGAGCCAGTACTTC
CASKDWEESQYF
>TRBJ2-7|TRBV11-2|-|TRBD1
TGTGCCAGCAGCTTCCTGGGACAGGGCGAAGGAAGCTTC
CASSFLGQGEGSF
>TRBJ1-5|TRBV4-2|few|-
TGTGCCAGCAGCCAAGATGAGGCCGGGGGCAATCAGCCCCAGCATTTT
CASSQDEAGGNQPQHF
>TRBJ2-7|TRBV7-9|-|-
TGTTCCAGCAGCCTCCGTTACGAGCAGTACTTC
CSSSLRYEQYF
>TRBJ2-1|TRBV5-4|-|TRBD2
TGTGCCAGCAGCCTAGCGGGGGGCGACAATGAGCAGTTCTTC
CASSLAGGDNEQFF
>TRBJ1-2|TRBV5-4|-|TRBD1
TGTGCCAGCAGCTTGGTGGGACAGCGTCAGGGCTATGGCTACACCTTC
CASSLVGQRQGYGYTF
>TRBJ1-5|TRBV2|once|-
TGTGCCAGCAGTGATAACAGAAATCAGCCCCAGCATTTT
CASSDNRNQPQHF
>TRBJ1-1|TRBV5-1|-|-
TGCGCCAGCAGCTTGGTGCAGATGAACACTGAAGCTTTCTTT
CASSLVQMNTEAFF
>TRBJ1-5|TRBV4-2|-|TRBD1
TGTGCCAGCAGCCAAGGGAGGGTTAGGGGGCATAGCAATCAGCCCCAGCATTTT
CASSQGRVRGHSNQPQHF
>TRBJ2-1|TRBV5-1|-|TRBD1
TGCGCCAGCAGCCCCGACAGGGGTGAGTACAATGAGCAGTTCTTC
CASSPDRGEYNEQFF
>TRBJ2-2|TRBV7-9|few|-
TGTTCCAGCAGCCAGGACTCGATAAGGGACACCGGGGAGCTGTTTTTT
CSSSQDSIRDTGELFF